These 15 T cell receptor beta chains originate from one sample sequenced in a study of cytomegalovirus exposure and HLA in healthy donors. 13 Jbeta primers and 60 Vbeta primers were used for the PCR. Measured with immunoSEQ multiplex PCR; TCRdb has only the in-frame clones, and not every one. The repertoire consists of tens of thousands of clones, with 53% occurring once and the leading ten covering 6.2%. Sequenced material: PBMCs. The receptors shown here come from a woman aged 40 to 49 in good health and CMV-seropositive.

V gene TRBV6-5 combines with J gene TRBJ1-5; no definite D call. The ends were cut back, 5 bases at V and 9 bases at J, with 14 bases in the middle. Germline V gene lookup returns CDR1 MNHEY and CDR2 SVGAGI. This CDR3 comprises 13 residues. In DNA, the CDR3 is TGTGCCAGCAGTCCTACAACTGGGAGGCCCCAGCATTTT. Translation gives CASSPTTGRPQHF.

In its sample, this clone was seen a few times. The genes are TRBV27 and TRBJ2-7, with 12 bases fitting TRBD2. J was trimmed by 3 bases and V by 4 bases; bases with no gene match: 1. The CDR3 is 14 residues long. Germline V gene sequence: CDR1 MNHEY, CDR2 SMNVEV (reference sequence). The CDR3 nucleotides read TGTGCCAGCAGTTCGGGACTAGCGGGCTACGAGCAGTACTTC. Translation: CASSSGLAGYEQYF.

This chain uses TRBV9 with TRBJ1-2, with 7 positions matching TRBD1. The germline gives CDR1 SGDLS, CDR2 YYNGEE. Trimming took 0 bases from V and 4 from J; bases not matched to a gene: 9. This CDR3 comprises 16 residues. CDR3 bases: TGTGCCAGCAGCGTAGTGCCGGGACAGATAATCTATGGCTACACCTTC. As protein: CASSVVPGQIIYGYTF.

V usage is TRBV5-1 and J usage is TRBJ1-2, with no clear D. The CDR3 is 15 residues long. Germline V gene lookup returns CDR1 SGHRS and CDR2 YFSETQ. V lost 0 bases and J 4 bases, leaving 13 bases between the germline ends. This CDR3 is CASSLDSGPIYGYTF. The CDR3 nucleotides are TGCGCCAGCAGCTTGGACAGTGGCCCGATCTATGGCTACACCTTC.

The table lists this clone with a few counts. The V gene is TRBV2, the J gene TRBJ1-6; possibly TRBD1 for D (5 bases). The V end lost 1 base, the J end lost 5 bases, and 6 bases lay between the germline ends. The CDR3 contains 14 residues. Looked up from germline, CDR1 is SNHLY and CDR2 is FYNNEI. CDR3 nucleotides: TGTGCCAGCAGTGAAGTAGGGGATAATTCACCCCTCCACTTT. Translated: CASSEVGDNSPLHF.

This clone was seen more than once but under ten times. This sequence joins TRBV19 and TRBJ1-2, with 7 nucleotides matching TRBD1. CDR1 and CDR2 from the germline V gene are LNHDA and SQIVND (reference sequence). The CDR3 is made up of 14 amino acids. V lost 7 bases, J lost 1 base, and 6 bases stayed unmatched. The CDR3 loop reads CASTDRVDNYGYTF. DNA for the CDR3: TGTGCCAGTACCGACAGGGTCGATAACTATGGCTACACCTTC.

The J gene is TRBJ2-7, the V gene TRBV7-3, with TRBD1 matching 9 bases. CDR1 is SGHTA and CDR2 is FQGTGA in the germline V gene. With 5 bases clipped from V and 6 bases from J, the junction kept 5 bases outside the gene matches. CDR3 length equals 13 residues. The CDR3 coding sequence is TGTGCCAGCAGCCAAACAGGGGGCCTCGAGCAGTACTTC. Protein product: CASSQTGGLEQYF. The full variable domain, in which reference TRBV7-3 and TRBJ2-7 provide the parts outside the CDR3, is GAGVSQTPSNKVTEKGKYVELRCDPISGHTALYWYRQSLGQGPEFLIYFQGTGAADDSGLPNDRFFAVRPEGSVSTLKIQRTERGDSAVYLCASSQTGGLEQYFGPGTRLTVT.

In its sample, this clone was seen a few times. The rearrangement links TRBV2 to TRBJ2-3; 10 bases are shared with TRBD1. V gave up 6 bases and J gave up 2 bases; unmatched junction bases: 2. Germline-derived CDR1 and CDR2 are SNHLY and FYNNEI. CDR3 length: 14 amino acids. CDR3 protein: CASRGQGFTDTQYF. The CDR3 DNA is TGTGCCAGCAGGGGACAGGGGTTCACAGATACGCAGTATTTT.

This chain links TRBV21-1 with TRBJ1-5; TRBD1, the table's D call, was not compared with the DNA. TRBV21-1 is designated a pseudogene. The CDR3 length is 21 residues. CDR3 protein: CASSKARATDRAKYSNQPQHF. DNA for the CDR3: TGTGCCAGCAGCAAAGCTCGGGCGACAGACAGAGCGAAATATAGCAATCAGCCCCAGCATTTT.

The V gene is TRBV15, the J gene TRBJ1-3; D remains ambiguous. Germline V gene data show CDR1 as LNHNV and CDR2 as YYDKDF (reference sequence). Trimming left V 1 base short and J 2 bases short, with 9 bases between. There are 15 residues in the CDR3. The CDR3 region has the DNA TGTGCCACCAGCAGAGGGGGAGTTACTGGAAACACCATATATTTT. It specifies CATSRGGVTGNTIYF.

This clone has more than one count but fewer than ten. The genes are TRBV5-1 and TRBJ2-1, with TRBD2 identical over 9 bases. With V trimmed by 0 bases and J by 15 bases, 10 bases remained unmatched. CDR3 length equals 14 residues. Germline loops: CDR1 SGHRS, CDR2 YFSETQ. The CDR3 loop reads CASSLEVSGGMWFF. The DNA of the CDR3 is TGCGCCAGCAGCTTGGAAGTCAGCGGGGGGATGTGGTTCTTC.

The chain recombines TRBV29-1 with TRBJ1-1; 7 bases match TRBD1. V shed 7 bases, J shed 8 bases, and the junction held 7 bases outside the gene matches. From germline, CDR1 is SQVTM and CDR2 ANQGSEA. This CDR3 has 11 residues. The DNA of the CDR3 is TGCAGCGGGAAGGACAGGTTCGAAGCTTTCTTT. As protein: CSGKDRFEAFF.

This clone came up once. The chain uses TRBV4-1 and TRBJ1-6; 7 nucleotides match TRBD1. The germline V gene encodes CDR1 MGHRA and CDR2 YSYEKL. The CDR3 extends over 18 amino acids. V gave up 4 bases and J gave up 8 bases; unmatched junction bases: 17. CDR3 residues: CASSPRLETGTLDSPLHF. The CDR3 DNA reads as TGCGCCAGCAGCCCAAGGTTGGAGACAGGGACTTTAGATTCACCCCTCCACTTT.

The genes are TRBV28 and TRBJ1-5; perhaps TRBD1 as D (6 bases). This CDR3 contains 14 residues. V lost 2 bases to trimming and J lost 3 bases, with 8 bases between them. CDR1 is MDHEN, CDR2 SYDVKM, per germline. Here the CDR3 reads CASSLGDNNQPQHF. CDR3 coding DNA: TGTGCCAGCAGTTTAGGGGACAACAATCAGCCCCAGCATTTT.

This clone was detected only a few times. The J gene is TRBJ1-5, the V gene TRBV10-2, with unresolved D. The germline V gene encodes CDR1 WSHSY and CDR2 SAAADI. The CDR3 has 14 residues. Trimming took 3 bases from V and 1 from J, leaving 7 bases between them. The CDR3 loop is CASSEALSNQPQHF. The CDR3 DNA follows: TGCGCCAGCAGTGAAGCATTGAGCAATCAGCCCCAGCATTTT.